This T cell receptor (beta chain) stems from a study of blood T cell repertoires in COVID-19. Study at large: COVID-19 samples, acute and convalescent, were from the United States, Italy and Spain. The analysed material was cDNA or gDNA that came from T cells, B-cell-depleted T cells, or PBMCs.

Per the study methods: Estimated nucleated cell counts came from reference gene primer amplification. Sequencing used immunoSEQ multiplex PCR; TCRdb keeps in-frame clones, though not all of them. V, J and clone size reflect that table, while D and trimming were determined from the DNA. This table holds approximately 220,000 clones, about 90% found once. This CDR3 is built from 14 residues. Trimming took off 1 base at V and 4 bases at J, with 9 bases between the two ends. Germline V gene data show CDR1 as PRHDT and CDR2 as FYEKMQ (reference sequence). The clonotype originates from a woman in her fifties or sixties with acute or convalescent COVID-19. V usage is TRBV13 and J usage is TRBJ2-3, with D uncertain. The source material was peripheral blood. CDR3 protein: CASSLALVSDTQYF. For the CDR3, the DNA is TGTGCCAGCAGCTTAGCTCTAGTCTCAGATACGCAGTATTTT.